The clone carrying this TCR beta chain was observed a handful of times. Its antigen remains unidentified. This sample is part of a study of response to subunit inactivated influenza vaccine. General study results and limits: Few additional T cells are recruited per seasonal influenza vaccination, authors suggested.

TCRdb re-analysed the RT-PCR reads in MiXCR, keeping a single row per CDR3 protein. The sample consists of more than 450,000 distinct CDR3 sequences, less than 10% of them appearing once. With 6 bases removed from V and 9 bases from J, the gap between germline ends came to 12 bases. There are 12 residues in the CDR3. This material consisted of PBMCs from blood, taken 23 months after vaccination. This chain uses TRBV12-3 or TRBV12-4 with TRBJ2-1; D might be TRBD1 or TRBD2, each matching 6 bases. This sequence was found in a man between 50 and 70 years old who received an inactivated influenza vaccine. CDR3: CASRPGGTEQFF. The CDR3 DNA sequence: TGTGCCAGCAGACCCGGGGGCACTGAGCAGTTCTTC.